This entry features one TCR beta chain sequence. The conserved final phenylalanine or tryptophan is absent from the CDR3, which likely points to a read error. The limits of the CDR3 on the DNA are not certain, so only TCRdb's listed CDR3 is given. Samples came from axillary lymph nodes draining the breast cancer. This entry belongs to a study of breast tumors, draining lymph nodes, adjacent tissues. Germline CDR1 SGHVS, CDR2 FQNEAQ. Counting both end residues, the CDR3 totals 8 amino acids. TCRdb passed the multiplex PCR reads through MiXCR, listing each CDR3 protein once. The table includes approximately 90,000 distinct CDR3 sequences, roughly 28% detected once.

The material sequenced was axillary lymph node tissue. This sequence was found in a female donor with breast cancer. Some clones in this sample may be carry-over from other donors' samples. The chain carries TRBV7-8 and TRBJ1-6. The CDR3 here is CASSLSTL.